This T cell receptor beta chain was found in a study of T cells in Graves' hyperthyroidism and ophthalmopathy. The germline V gene encodes CDR1 SGHRS and CDR2 YFSETQ. Between the trimmed V and J ends, which lost 0 bases and 2 bases, there was a span of 8 bases. This CDR3 has 15 amino acids. General observations from the study: Most thyroid clonotypes expanded above 0.001 appeared in blood too. Model predictions of ophthalmopathy came a median approximately 6 months before onset.

The investigators amplified TCR beta CDR3 regions from RNA transcripts. The HTBI primer set was used in a first-round RT-PCR of the TCR CDR3. TCRdb re-called the multiplex PCR reads with MiXCR, one entry per CDR3 protein. Altogether around 600,000 distinct CDR3 sequences are present, 16% being singletons, with the ten largest covering roughly 3.5%. This clonotype was detected ten times or more. Its antigen is unidentified. The chain carries TRBV5-1 and TRBJ2-2; no definite D call. The source of this sequence is a woman between 35 and 50 years old with Graves' ophthalmopathy. Sequencing used blood. The DNA of the CDR3 is TGCGCCAGCAGCTTGGCCGGCCCCAACACCGGGGAGCTGTTTTTT. This codes for CASSLAGPNTGELFF. Full variable domain (outside the CDR3, taken from reference TRBV5-1 and TRBJ2-2): KAGVTQTPRYLIKTRGQQVTLSCSPISGHRSVSWYQQTPGQGLQFLFEYFSETQRNKGNFPGRFSGRQFSNSRSEMNVSTLELGDSALYLCASSLAGPNTGELFFGEGSRLTVL.